Listed here are 21 T cell receptor beta chains from one sample, sequenced in a study of cytomegalovirus exposure and HLA in healthy donors. Produced via immunoSEQ multiplex PCR; TCRdb's table is partial and in-frame only. The sample lists over 150,000 clones, roughly 86% occurring once. Source material: PBMCs. All receptors come from a human donor in good health.

Only a few counts were recorded for this clone. The rearrangement links TRBV5-1 to TRBJ1-2; no firm D call. The CDR3 runs 15 residues. Germline loops: CDR1 SGHRS, CDR2 YFSETQ. Trimming took 1 base from V and 1 from J, leaving 11 bases between them. CDR3 sequence: CASSLFDSSNYGYTF. The CDR3 region has the DNA TGCGCCAGCAGCTTGTTTGACTCCAGTAACTATGGCTACACCTTC. Looking up the rest from reference TRBV5-1 and TRBJ1-2 gives the full variable domain: KAGVTQTPRYLIKTRGQQVTLSCSPISGHRSVSWYQQTPGQGLQFLFEYFSETQRNKGNFPGRFSGRQFSNSRSEMNVSTLELGDSALYLCASSLFDSSNYGYTFGSGTRLTVV.

V is TRBV7-9 and J is TRBJ1-1; no clear D gene. This CDR3 contains 11 residues. Germline-derived CDR1 and CDR2 are SEHNR and FQNEAQ (reference sequence). The V end was cut by 3 bases, the J end by 11 bases, with 10 bases between. This chain's CDR3 is CASSLESMAFF. As DNA, the CDR3 is TGTGCCAGCAGCTTGGAGTCGATGGCTTTCTTT.

This chain links TRBV2 with TRBJ2-7; the D is unclear. Trimming removed 7 bases from V and 5 bases from J, with 21 bases in between. The V gene's germline CDR1 is SNHLY and CDR2 FYNNEI. The CDR3 loop spans 15 amino acids. The CDR3 region is CASNLGRQLRDEQYF. In DNA form, the CDR3 reads TGTGCCAGCAATCTCGGCAGGCAACTCAGAGACGAGCAGTACTTC.

This clone has a single count. The V call is TRBV5-4, the J call TRBJ1-3; D gene uncertain. Germline V gives CDR1 SGHNT, CDR2 YYREEE (reference sequence). The CDR3 contains 16 residues. The V end was cut by 4 bases, the J end by 4 bases, with 18 bases between. The DNA of the CDR3 is TGTGCCAGCAGCCGTGGTCCCGCAACGGGGGGAAACACCATATATTTT. This sequence encodes CASSRGPATGGNTIYF.

This rearrangement joins TRBV19 to TRBJ2-2, with D perhaps matching TRBD1 (7 bases). CDR1 LNHDA and CDR2 SQIVND come from the germline V gene (reference sequence). Trimming left V 6 bases short and J 1 base short, with 12 bases between. This CDR3 has 15 residues. CDR3 DNA sequence: TGTGCCAGTAGGACCCAGGGGGGGAACACCGGGGAGCTGTTTTTT. Translating gives CASRTQGGNTGELFF. Filled out from reference TRBV19 and TRBJ2-2, the complete variable domain reads DGGITQSPKYLFRKEGQNVTLSCEQNLNHDAMYWYRQDPGQGLRLIYYSQIVNDFQKGDIAEGYSVSREKKESFPLTVTSAQKNPTAFYLCASRTQGGNTGELFFGEGSRLTVL.

The CDR3 nucleotides read TGCGCCAGCAGCTTGGCGTACTCGAACACTGAAGCTTTCTTT. It specifies CASSLAYSNTEAFF. The gene calls are TRBV5-1 and TRBJ1-1; D not resolved. This CDR3 has 14 amino acids. Trimming took off 0 bases at V and 1 base at J, with 7 bases between the two ends. The germline CDR1 and CDR2 sequences are SGHRS and YFSETQ.

This sequence joins TRBV19 and TRBJ2-5; 7 positions agree with TRBD1. CDR1 LNHDA and CDR2 SQIVND come from the germline V gene (reference sequence). The CDR3 totals 14 residues. Trimming took 4 bases from V and 3 from J; bases not matched to a gene: 5. DNA for the CDR3: TGTGCCAGTAGTAAAGGGGGCCAGAAAGAGACCCAGTACTTC. It translates to CASSKGGQKETQYF.

The chain carries TRBV5-1 and TRBJ2-1, with 8 bases aligning to TRBD2. Per the germline V gene, CDR1 is SGHRS and CDR2 is YFSETQ. Trimming removed 0 bases from V and 4 bases from J; junction bases left unmatched: 3. The CDR3 runs to 15 residues. DNA for the CDR3: TGCGCCAGCAGCTTGGACAGCGGGGGATACAATGAGCAGTTCTTC. Its translation is CASSLDSGGYNEQFF.

This chain joins TRBV7-3 and TRBJ2-4; TRBD1 matches at 12 bases. V shed 4 bases, J shed 3 bases, and the junction held 4 bases outside the gene matches. Per the germline V gene, CDR1 is SGHTA and CDR2 is FQGTGA. The CDR3 has 16 amino acids. The CDR3 loop is CASSSGQGAGKNIQYF. The DNA of the CDR3 is TGTGCCAGCAGCTCGGGACAGGGGGCTGGCAAAAACATTCAGTACTTC.

The chain couples TRBV20-1 to TRBJ1-2; D is ambiguous. Trimming pared 6 bases from V and 8 bases from J, leaving 7 bases between. The CDR3 runs to 9 residues. Looked up from germline, CDR1 is DFQATT and CDR2 is SNEGSKA (reference sequence). In DNA, the CDR3 is TGCAGTGCCCAGGTGGGCTACACCTTC. Translation gives CSAQVGYTF.

The rearrangement links TRBV7-2 to TRBJ1-5; 7 bases agree with TRBD1. Looked up from germline, CDR1 is SGHTA and CDR2 is FQGNSA. This CDR3 comprises 16 residues. After removal of 0 bases from V and 2 bases from J, the junction contained 4 bases not matched to a gene. CDR3 region: CASSLATGMGNQPQHF. CDR3 bases: TGTGCCAGCAGCTTAGCGACAGGGATGGGCAATCAGCCCCAGCATTTT.

The chain couples TRBV28 to TRBJ2-7; 10 nucleotides match TRBD1. Germline assignment: CDR1 MDHEN and CDR2 SYDVKM. V trimming: 6 bases; J trimming: 3 bases; junction bases outside the gene matches: 2. The CDR3 runs to 13 residues. CDR3 loop: CASSRDRGYEQYF. The CDR3 nucleotides are TGTGCCAGCAGCCGGGACAGGGGCTACGAGCAGTACTTC.

This chain links TRBV7-9 with TRBJ2-7; D is perhaps TRBD1 (6 bases). The germline V gene has CDR1 SEHNR and CDR2 FQNEAQ (reference sequence). The V and J ends lost 5 bases and 2 bases respectively, with 13 bases between them. The CDR3 contains 14 residues. CDR3 protein: CASSLSGTPYEQYF. CDR3 bases: TGTGCCAGCAGCCTCTCCGGGACACCCTACGAGCAGTACTTC.

J is TRBJ1-2 and V is TRBV19; D is undetermined. Germline V CDR1 and CDR2: LNHDA, SQIVND (reference sequence). This CDR3 contains 15 residues. Trimming took 4 bases from V and 1 from J, leaving 13 bases between them. The CDR3 reads CASSTRLQSNYGYTF. The DNA for the CDR3 is TGTGCCAGTAGTACCCGCTTACAGAGTAACTATGGCTACACCTTC.

This clone has only one observation. V usage is TRBV2 and J usage is TRBJ2-7; 7 bases align to TRBD1. Germline values: CDR1 SNHLY, CDR2 FYNNEI. V gave up 8 bases and J gave up 2 bases; unmatched junction bases: 12. The CDR3 has 15 amino acids. CDR3: CASLDRTGYTYEQYF. The DNA of the CDR3 is TGTGCCAGCTTGGACAGGACCGGGTATACCTACGAGCAGTACTTC.

The chain links TRBV19 to TRBJ2-1; the match to TRBD2 covers 7 bases. This CDR3 has 16 residues. Germline V CDR1 and CDR2: LNHDA, SQIVND (reference sequence). With V trimmed by 1 base and J by 2 bases, 5 bases remained unmatched. The CDR3 nucleotides are TGTGCCAGTAGTATAGTGGGAGGGTTCGCCTACAATGAGCAGTTCTTC. Translation gives CASSIVGGFAYNEQFF.

The rearrangement joins TRBV28 to TRBJ2-7; 8 bases map to TRBD1. CDR1 and CDR2 (germline): MDHEN, SYDVKM. V shed 6 bases, J shed 1 base, and the junction held 8 bases outside the gene matches. The CDR3 runs to 15 residues. The CDR3 spells CASSLGQGLSYEQYF. The CDR3 DNA reads TGTGCCAGCAGCCTCGGACAGGGCCTATCCTACGAGCAGTACTTC.

The chain has TRBV5-4 and TRBJ2-7; 7 bases agree with TRBD2. V was pared by 4 bases and J by 5 bases, with 3 bases of the junction left unmatched. CDR3 length: 12 amino acids. In germline, CDR1 is SGHNT, CDR2 YYREEE (reference sequence). The CDR3 reads CASSRTRNEQYF. DNA of the CDR3: TGTGCCAGCAGCCGGACTAGAAACGAGCAGTACTTC.

The chain employs TRBV7-9 and TRBJ2-1; 7 bases agree with TRBD1. The CDR3 has 13 residues. V lost 5 bases and J lost 9; bases outside the gene matches: 7. The germline V gene encodes CDR1 SEHNR and CDR2 FQNEAQ (reference sequence). The CDR3 reads CASSLDRATEQFF. CDR3 nucleotide sequence: TGTGCCAGCAGCCTCGACAGGGCCACTGAGCAGTTCTTC.

This chain joins TRBV19 and TRBJ1-2; D might be TRBD1 (5 bases). The V and J ends lost 10 bases and 6 bases respectively, with 18 bases between them. This CDR3 is built from 13 residues. Germline values: CDR1 LNHDA, CDR2 SQIVND (reference sequence). The CDR3 nucleotides are TGTGCCACCAAGCCTGGCAGGGATGATGGCTACACCTTC. It specifies CATKPGRDDGYTF. Full variable domain (remainder filled in from reference TRBV19 and TRBJ1-2): DGGITQSPKYLFRKEGQNVTLSCEQNLNHDAMYWYRQDPGQGLRLIYYSQIVNDFQKGDIAEGYSVSREKKESFPLTVTSAQKNPTAFYLCATKPGRDDGYTFGSGTRLTVV.

The chain uses TRBV5-1 and TRBJ2-5; TRBD1 matches at 8 bases. CDR3 length: 15 amino acids. Germline CDR1 SGHRS, CDR2 YFSETQ. J gave up 5 bases and V 4 bases, and 10 bases lay outside the gene matches. CDR3 nucleotide sequence: TGCGCCAGCAGCCGGGGACAGGTCTGGGTGGAGACCCAGTACTTC. Translated, it gives CASSRGQVWVETQYF.